This T cell receptor (beta chain) was profiled in a study of blood T cell repertoires in COVID-19. Whole-study context: Acute and convalescent COVID-19 specimens originated in the United States, Italy and Spain. In each case, the material was cDNA or gDNA derived from T cells, B-cell-depleted T cells, or PBMCs.

Deletions cut 4 bases from V and 9 bases from J, with 10 bases between. The germline CDR1 and CDR2 sequences are MNHEY and SMNVEV (reference sequence). This CDR3 is 11 amino acids long. Study processing details: Reference gene primer amplification yielded estimated nucleated cell counts. TCRdb's table, derived via immunoSEQ multiplex PCR, lists solely in-frame clones and lacks some. The V and J calls and clone size were taken over from that table, and D and trimming were inferred from the DNA. Among about 140,000 clones, just under 90% were seen once, and the ten largest hold over 8.5%. Sequenced sample: peripheral blood. The sequence came from a woman in her 50s with active or convalescent COVID-19. V is TRBV27 and J is TRBJ2-7, with TRBD1 as a possible D gene (6 bases). The CDR3 bases are TGTGCCAGCAGTTCGTCAGGGGCGCAGTACTTC. Encoded protein: CASSSSGAQYF.